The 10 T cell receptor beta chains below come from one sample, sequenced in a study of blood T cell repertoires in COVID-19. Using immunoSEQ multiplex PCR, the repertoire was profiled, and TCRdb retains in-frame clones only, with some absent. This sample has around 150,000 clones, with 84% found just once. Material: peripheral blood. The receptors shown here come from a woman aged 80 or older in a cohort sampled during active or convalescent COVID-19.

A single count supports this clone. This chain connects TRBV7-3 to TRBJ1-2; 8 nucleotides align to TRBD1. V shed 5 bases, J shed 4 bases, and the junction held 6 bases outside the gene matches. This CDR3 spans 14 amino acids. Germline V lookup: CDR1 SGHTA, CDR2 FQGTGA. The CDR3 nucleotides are TGTGCCAGCAGCCCGGGACAGGTTTCCTATGGCTACACCTTC. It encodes CASSPGQVSYGYTF.

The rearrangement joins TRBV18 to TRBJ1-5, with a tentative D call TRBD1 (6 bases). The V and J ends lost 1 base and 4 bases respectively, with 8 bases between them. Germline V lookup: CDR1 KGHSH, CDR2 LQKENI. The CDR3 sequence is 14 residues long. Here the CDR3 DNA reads TGTGCCAGCTCACCACAGACAGGAAATCAGCCCCAGCATTTT. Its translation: CASSPQTGNQPQHF.

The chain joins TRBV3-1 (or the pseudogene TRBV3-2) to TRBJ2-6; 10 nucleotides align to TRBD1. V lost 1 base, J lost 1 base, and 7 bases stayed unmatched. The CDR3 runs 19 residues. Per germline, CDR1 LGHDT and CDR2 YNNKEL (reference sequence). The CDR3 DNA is TGTGCCAGCAGCCAAGCGCTCGGGACAGGGGTGTCTGGGGCCAACGTCCTGACTTTC. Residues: CASSQALGTGVSGANVLTF.

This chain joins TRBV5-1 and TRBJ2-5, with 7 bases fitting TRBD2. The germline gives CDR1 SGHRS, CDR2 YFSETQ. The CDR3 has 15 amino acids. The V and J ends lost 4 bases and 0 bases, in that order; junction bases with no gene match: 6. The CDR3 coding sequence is TGCGCCAGCAGCCGGTTGGGACTATACCAAGAGACCCAGTACTTC. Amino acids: CASSRLGLYQETQYF. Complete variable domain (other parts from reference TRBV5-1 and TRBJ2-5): KAGVTQTPRYLIKTRGQQVTLSCSPISGHRSVSWYQQTPGQGLQFLFEYFSETQRNKGNFPGRFSGRQFSNSRSEMNVSTLELGDSALYLCASSRLGLYQETQYFGPGTRLLVL.

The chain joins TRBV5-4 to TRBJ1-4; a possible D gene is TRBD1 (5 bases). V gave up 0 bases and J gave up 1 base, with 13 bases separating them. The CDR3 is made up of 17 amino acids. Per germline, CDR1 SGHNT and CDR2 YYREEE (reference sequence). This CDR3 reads CASSLGQGFRTNEKLFF. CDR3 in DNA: TGTGCCAGCAGCTTGGGGCAGGGTTTCAGAACTAATGAAAAACTGTTTTTT.

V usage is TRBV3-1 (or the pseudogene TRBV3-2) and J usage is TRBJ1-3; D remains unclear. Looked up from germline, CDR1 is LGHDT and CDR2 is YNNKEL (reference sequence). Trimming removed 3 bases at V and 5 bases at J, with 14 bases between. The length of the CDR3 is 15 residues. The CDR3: CASSQAASWRNTIYF. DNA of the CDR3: TGTGCCAGCAGCCAGGCGGCCTCATGGAGAAACACCATATATTTT.

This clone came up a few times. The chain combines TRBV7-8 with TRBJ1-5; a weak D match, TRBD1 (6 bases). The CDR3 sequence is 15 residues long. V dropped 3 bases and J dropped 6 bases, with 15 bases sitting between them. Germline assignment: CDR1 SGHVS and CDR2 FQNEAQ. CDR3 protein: CASSFAGAGSQPQHF. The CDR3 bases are TGTGCCAGCAGCTTTGCAGGGGCTGGCAGTCAGCCCCAGCATTTT. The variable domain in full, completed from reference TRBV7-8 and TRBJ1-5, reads GAGVSQSPRYKVAKRGQDVALRCDPISGHVSLFWYQQALGQGPEFLTYFQNEAQLDKSGLPSDRFFAERPEGSVSTLKIQRTQQEDSAVYLCASSFAGAGSQPQHFGDGTRLSIL.

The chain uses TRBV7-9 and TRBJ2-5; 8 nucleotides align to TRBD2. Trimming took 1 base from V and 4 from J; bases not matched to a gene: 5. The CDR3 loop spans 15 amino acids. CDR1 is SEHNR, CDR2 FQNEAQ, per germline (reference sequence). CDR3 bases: TGTGCCAGCAGCTTAGTAACTAGCGGCGGAGAGACCCAGTACTTC. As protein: CASSLVTSGGETQYF. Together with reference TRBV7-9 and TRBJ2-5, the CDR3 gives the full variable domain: DTGVSQNPRHKITKRGQNVTFRCDPISEHNRLYWYRQTLGQGPEFLTYFQNEAQLEKSRLLSDRFSAERPKGSFSTLEIQRTEQGDSAMYLCASSLVTSGGETQYFGPGTRLLVL.

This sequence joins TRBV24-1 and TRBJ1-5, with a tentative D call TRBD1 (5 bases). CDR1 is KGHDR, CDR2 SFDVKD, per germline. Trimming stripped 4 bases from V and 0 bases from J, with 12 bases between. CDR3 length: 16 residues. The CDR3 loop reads CATSESQVYSNQPQHF. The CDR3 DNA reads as TGTGCCACCAGTGAATCACAGGTCTATAGCAATCAGCCCCAGCATTTT.

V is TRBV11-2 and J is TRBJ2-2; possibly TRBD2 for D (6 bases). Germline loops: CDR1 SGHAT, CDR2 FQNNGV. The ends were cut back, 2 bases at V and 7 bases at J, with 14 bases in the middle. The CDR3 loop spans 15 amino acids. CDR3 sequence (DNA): TGTGCCAGCAGCTTACAGGGCTTGGGGGGCGGGGAGCTGTTTTTT. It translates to CASSLQGLGGGELFF.